Following are 27 T cell receptor beta chains from one sample sequenced in a study of immune characterization of retroperitoneal liposarcoma. TCRdb recomputed calls from the PCR reads with MiXCR, one row per CDR3 protein. The table records under 13,000 distinct CDR3 sequences, about a quarter of them present only once. The sequenced material came from tumor tissue. These receptors were collected from a male donor with retroperitoneal liposarcoma.

This clonotype showed up just a few times. This chain connects TRBV10-3 to TRBJ1-1; D ambiguous. This CDR3 region has 15 residues. From germline, CDR1 is ENHRY and CDR2 SYGVKD. V shed 6 bases and J shed 0 bases, with 14 bases lying between them. This CDR3 reads CAIRDTRRMNTEAFF. CDR3 sequence (DNA): TGTGCCATCAGGGATACGAGGAGGATGAACACTGAAGCTTTCTTT.

V is TRBV10-3 and J is TRBJ2-1; the match to TRBD1 covers 9 bases. The J call is in doubt because the DNA end fits TRBJ2-7 better. The CDR3 spans 13 residues. Looked up from germline, CDR1 is ENHRY and CDR2 is SYGVKD. The CDR3 region is CAIGGTGLREQYF. CDR3 DNA: TGTGCCATCGGTGGGACAGGGTTGCGCGAGCAGTACTTC.

Ten or more counts support this clonotype. The chain is built from TRBV6-1 and TRBJ2-1; 7 positions agree with TRBD2. Germline CDR1 is MNHNS and CDR2 is SASEGT. The CDR3 has 16 amino acids. V lost 5 bases, J lost 3 bases, and 10 bases stayed unmatched. CDR3 nucleotides: TGTGCCAGCAGTTCCGCACGGGGGGACTACTACAATGAGCAGTTCTTC. It is translated as CASSSARGDYYNEQFF.

The V gene is TRBV6-8, the J gene TRBJ1-6; D not certain. Germline loops: CDR1 MNHGY, CDR2 SAAAGT. The CDR3 covers 13 residues. V was cut by 7 bases and J by 6 bases, with 10 bases left in between. CDR3 region: CASNQVLNSPLHF. CDR3 in DNA: TGTGCCAGCAACCAGGTACTTAATTCACCCCTCCACTTT.

This chain connects TRBV6-1 to TRBJ2-1; 15 positions agree with TRBD2. The CDR3 extends over 16 amino acids. Germline V lookup: CDR1 MNHNS, CDR2 SASEGT. V was pared by 2 bases and J by 10 bases, with 6 bases of the junction left unmatched. CDR3: CASSERTSGRAGEQFF. The CDR3 DNA sequence: TGTGCCAGCAGTGAAAGGACTAGCGGGAGGGCCGGGGAGCAGTTCTTC.

There are a few counts of this clonotype. The chain combines TRBV7-3 with TRBJ2-1; tentatively, D is TRBD2 (6 bases). Germline assignment: CDR1 SGHTA and CDR2 FQGTGA. Deletions cut 5 bases from V and 5 bases from J, with 22 bases between. This CDR3 comprises 17 residues. The CDR3 loop is CASSAVGRGSRHNEQFF. In nucleotides, the CDR3 is TGTGCCAGCAGCGCCGTCGGTCGGGGGAGTAGGCACAATGAGCAGTTCTTC.

The chain combines TRBV12-3 or TRBV12-4 with TRBJ2-3, with 7 bases lining up with TRBD2. This CDR3 spans 14 amino acids. V was clipped by 8 bases and J by 5 bases; unmatched bases: 10. As DNA, the CDR3 is TGTGCCAGCGGAGTGGGGGGGTTAGGAGATACGCAGTATTTT. It translates to CASGVGGLGDTQYF.

This chain connects TRBV6-1 to TRBJ2-5, with 11 bases fitting TRBD2. This CDR3 region has 15 residues. Germline lookup yields CDR1 MNHNS and CDR2 SASEGT. V lost 5 bases, J lost 5 bases, and 7 bases stayed unmatched. For the CDR3, the DNA is TGTGCCAGCAGTTCTAGCGGGGGGACGGGGGAGACCCAGTACTTC. As protein: CASSSSGGTGETQYF.

In this sample, this clonotype turned up a few times. The chain links TRBV12-3 or TRBV12-4 to TRBJ2-1; D is unresolved. Trimming stripped 5 bases from V and 9 bases from J, with 14 bases between. This CDR3 contains 13 residues. The CDR3 is CASSPSRVREQFF. For the CDR3, the DNA is TGTGCCAGCAGTCCCTCTAGGGTTCGTGAGCAGTTCTTC.

In its sample, this clonotype was seen many times. The CDR3 sequence: CASSLDPYEQYF. In DNA form, the CDR3 reads TGTGCCAGCAGCTTAGATCCCTACGAGCAGTACTTC. V usage is TRBV11-3 and J usage is TRBJ2-7; D ambiguous. This CDR3 is built from 12 residues. Germline-derived CDR1 and CDR2 are SGHNT and YENEEA. The V end was cut by 0 bases, the J end by 2 bases, with 2 bases between. The full variable domain, rest sourced from reference TRBV11-3 and TRBJ2-7, is EAGVVQSPRYKIIEKKQPVAFWCNPISGHNTLYWYLQNLGQGPELLIRYENEEAVDDSQLPKDRFSAERLKGVDSTLKIQPAELGDSAVYLCASSLDPYEQYFGPGTRLTVT.

This clonotype was observed a handful of times. The chain has TRBV27 and TRBJ2-7; 8 bases are a match to TRBD1. The CDR3 covers 13 residues. Germline-derived CDR1 and CDR2 are MNHEY and SMNVEV (reference sequence). V shed 4 bases, J shed 5 bases, and the junction held 4 bases outside the gene matches. The CDR3 here is CASSYTGGNEQYF. The CDR3 DNA reads as TGTGCCAGCAGTTATACAGGGGGAAACGAGCAGTACTTC.

The V gene is TRBV6-1, the J gene TRBJ2-1; D uncertain. V was shortened by 4 bases and J by 10 bases, with 11 bases between the two germline ends. CDR3 size: 12 residues. The germline CDR1 and CDR2 sequences are MNHNS and SASEGT. The CDR3 coding sequence is TGTGCCAGCAGTGTTTACAGCTACGAGCAGTTCTTC. It yields the protein CASSVYSYEQFF.

This clonotype occurred many times. V and J are TRBV7-8 and TRBJ2-5, with D perhaps TRBD2 (5 bases). Germline values: CDR1 SGHVS, CDR2 FQNEAQ. This CDR3 contains 20 residues. V was pared by 0 bases and J by 11 bases, with 34 bases between. The CDR3 here is CASSLARPSPHLTSYNEQYF. In DNA, the CDR3 is TGTGCCAGCAGCTTAGCGCGGCCTAGCCCGCACTTGACCTCCTACAATGAGCAGTACTTC.

The chain uses TRBV7-4 and TRBJ1-4; 9 positions agree with TRBD1. The J segment lost 4 bases and the V segment lost 1 base, leaving 1 base of the junction unmatched. Germline CDR1 and CDR2: SGHVT and SQSDAQ. The CDR3 is 15 amino acids. The CDR3 sequence is CASSLDRGLNEKLFF. Here the CDR3 DNA reads TGTGCCAGCAGCTTAGACAGGGGGCTTAATGAAAAACTGTTTTTT.

This clonotype is medium-sized. The genes are TRBV6-1 and TRBJ2-5; 7 bases match TRBD1. This CDR3 spans 14 amino acids. The J segment lost 2 bases and the V segment lost 7 bases, leaving 7 bases of the junction unmatched. CDR1 is MNHNS and CDR2 is SASEGT in the germline V gene. As DNA, the CDR3 is TGTGCCAGCACTAAGACGGGACAGCAAGAGACCCAGTACTTC. Translating it yields CASTKTGQQETQYF.

This clonotype was seen many times. The V and J genes are TRBV6-6 and TRBJ2-1; 9 bases are a match to TRBD2. The J call is uncertain, as TRBJ2-7 better fits the DNA end. This CDR3 region has 14 residues. Germline V gene lookup returns CDR1 MNHNY and CDR2 SVGAGI (reference sequence). DNA of the CDR3: TGTGCCAGCAGTTACCTAGCGGGGTACAATGAGCAGTACTTC. Translating it yields CASSYLAGYNEQYF.

In this sample, this clonotype turned up many times. The rearrangement uses TRBV6-1 and TRBJ1-3; the D gene is possibly TRBD1 (5 bases). The CDR3 covers 13 residues. Trimming pared 10 bases from V and 1 base from J, leaving 11 bases between. CDR1 is MNHNS and CDR2 is SASEGT in the germline V gene. Here the CDR3 reads CAIRQLSGNTIYF. Written as DNA, the CDR3 is TGTGCCATCAGACAGCTTTCTGGAAACACCATATATTTT.

This clonotype is labeled as medium-sized. The chain couples TRBV7-6 to TRBJ2-3; maybe TRBD1 (5 bases). Per the germline V gene, CDR1 is SGHVS and CDR2 is FNYEAQ. V was clipped by 2 bases and J by 1 base, with 7 bases between them. The CDR3 contains 14 residues. For the CDR3, the DNA is TGTGCCAGCAGCTTACCCAGGGGCACAGATACGCAGTATTTT. It codes for CASSLPRGTDTQYF. The full variable domain, completed using reference TRBV7-6 and TRBJ2-3, is GAGVSQSPRYKVTKRGQDVALRCDPISGHVSLYWYRQALGQGPEFLTYFNYEAQQDKSGLPNDRFSAERPEGSISTLTIQRTEQRDSAMYRCASSLPRGTDTQYFGPGTRLTVL.

The chain links TRBV7-4 to TRBJ1-5; a possible D gene is TRBD1 (5 bases). CDR1 is SGHVT and CDR2 is SQSDAQ in the germline V gene. The CDR3 spans 16 residues. V was cut by 1 base and J by 1 base, with 11 bases left in between. The CDR3 loop reads CASSLGGGWSNQPQHF. CDR3 DNA sequence: TGTGCCAGCAGCTTAGGGGGGGGTTGGAGCAATCAGCCCCAGCATTTT. The complete variable domain, with remaining parts taken from reference TRBV7-4 and TRBJ1-5, reads GAGVSQSPRYKVAKRGRDVALRCDSISGHVTLYWYRQTLGQGSEVLTYSQSDAQRDKSGRPSGRFSAERPERSVSTLKIQRTEQGDSAVYLCASSLGGGWSNQPQHFGDGTRLSIL.

The CDR3: CASSRRFNQPQHF. DNA for the CDR3: TGTGCCAGCAGCCGCAGGTTCAATCAGCCCCAGCATTTT. J is TRBJ1-5 and V is TRBV12-3 or TRBV12-4; D call uncertain. The CDR3 is 13 amino acids. Trimming left V 6 bases short and J 3 bases short, with 9 bases between.

This clonotype has at least ten counts. This rearrangement joins TRBV12-3 or TRBV12-4 to TRBJ2-7; no reliable D call. The CDR3 extends over 11 amino acids. V lost 6 bases and J 3 bases, leaving 6 bases between the germline ends. The CDR3, as DNA: TGTGCCAGCAGCCGCAACTACGAGCAGTACTTC. Encoded protein: CASSRNYEQYF.

There are many counts of this clonotype. V and J are TRBV6-1 and TRBJ2-2, with TRBD2 matching 9 bases. V dropped 6 bases and J dropped 5; count of bases not matched to a gene: 7. The CDR3 is made up of 15 amino acids. The germline V gene has CDR1 MNHNS and CDR2 SASEGT. This CDR3 is CASSLAGVGTGELFF. The CDR3 nucleotides are TGTGCCAGCAGCTTAGCGGGAGTAGGAACCGGGGAGCTGTTTTTT.

J is TRBJ2-5 and V is TRBV7-3, with a weak D call TRBD2 (6 bases). The better agreement between TRBJ2-7 and the DNA end casts doubt on the J call. Germline lookup yields CDR1 SGHTA and CDR2 FQGTGA. CDR3 length: 15 residues. CDR3 amino acids: CASSLGGTPVYEQYF. The CDR3 DNA is TGTGCCAGCAGCTTAGGAGGGACTCCGGTCTACGAGCAGTACTTC.

V is TRBV5-1 and J is TRBJ1-2, with TRBD1 matching over 10 bases. Germline V gene sequence: CDR1 SGHRS, CDR2 YFSETQ. V trimming: 0 bases; J trimming: 4 bases; junction bases outside the gene matches: 0. CDR3 size: 14 residues. In DNA, the CDR3 is TGCGCCAGCAGCTTGGGGGACAGGGGCTATGGCTACACCTTC. Translation gives CASSLGDRGYGYTF.

Many counts were recorded for this clonotype. The chain combines TRBV6-1 with TRBJ2-1; TRBD1 aligns across 11 bases. The J call may be faulty, since TRBJ2-7 better matches the DNA end. This CDR3 has 13 amino acids. CDR1 is MNHNS and CDR2 is SASEGT in the germline V gene. As DNA, the CDR3 is TGTGCCACCAGGACAGGGGGCTACAATGAGCAGTACTTC. Protein sequence: CATRTGGYNEQYF.

This clonotype has more than one count but fewer than ten. This chain uses TRBV7-3 with TRBJ2-6, with 11 bases that match TRBD1. V trimming: 2 bases; J trimming: 4 bases; junction bases outside the gene matches: 13. Germline values: CDR1 SGHTA, CDR2 FQGTGA. This CDR3 spans 20 amino acids. Written as DNA, the CDR3 is TGTGCCAGCAGCTTATCGGACCGGGACAGGGGGTTTCGAGGGGCCAACGTCCTGACTTTC. This gives the protein CASSLSDRDRGFRGANVLTF.

This clonotype was observed many times. This chain joins TRBV6-1 and TRBJ2-1; no reliable D call. Germline CDR1 and CDR2: MNHNS and SASEGT. CDR3 size: 13 residues. Trimming stripped 7 bases from V and 10 bases from J, with 17 bases between. The CDR3 is CASIVDHPYEQFF. CDR3 bases: TGTGCCAGCATTGTGGACCACCCCTACGAGCAGTTCTTC.